This T cell receptor (beta chain) appears in the sequencing data of a study of T cell repertoires in cytomegalovirus infection. The wider study: Recently identified HLA-C-restricted CMV epitopes and well-studied HLA-B-restricted CMV epitopes were used by the study. Carrying CMV and the relevant HLA type showed in public TCR beta signatures. Findings of the study overall: It was HLA-C-restricted CMV-specific TCR beta clonotypes that dominated the response ex vivo.

This clonotype came up a few times. The antigen is undetermined. TCRdb passed the reads through MiXCR, listing each CDR3 protein once. The sample records about 160,000 distinct CDR3 sequences, roughly 22% being singletons. The CDR3 sequence is 13 residues long. V was cut by 3 bases and J by 1 base, with 7 bases left in between. Germline V lookup: CDR1 SGDLS, CDR2 YYNGEE. The clonotype comes from a human donor in good health (CMV status not recorded). Some clones in this sample may be carry-over from other donors' samples. This chain connects TRBV9 to TRBJ1-2; no clear D. The sample consisted of CD8+ T cells from cultured PBMCs, taken from culture after CMV antigen stimulation. The CDR3 nucleotides are TGTGCCAGCAGCGGAGCCTTTAACTATGGCTACACCTTC. It codes for CASSGAFNYGYTF.